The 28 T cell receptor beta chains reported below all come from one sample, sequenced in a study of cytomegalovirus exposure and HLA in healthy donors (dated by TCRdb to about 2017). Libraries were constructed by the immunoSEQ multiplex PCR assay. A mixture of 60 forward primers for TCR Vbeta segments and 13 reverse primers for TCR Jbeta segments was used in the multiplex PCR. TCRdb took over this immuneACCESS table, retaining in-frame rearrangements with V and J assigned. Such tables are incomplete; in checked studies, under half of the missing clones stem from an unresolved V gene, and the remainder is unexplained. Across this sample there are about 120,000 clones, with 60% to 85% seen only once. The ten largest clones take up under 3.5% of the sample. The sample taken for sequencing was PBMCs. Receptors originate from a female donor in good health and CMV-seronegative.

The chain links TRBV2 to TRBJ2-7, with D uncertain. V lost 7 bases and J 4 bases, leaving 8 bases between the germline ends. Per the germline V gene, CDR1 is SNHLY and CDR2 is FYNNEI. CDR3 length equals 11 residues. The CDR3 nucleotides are TGTGCCAGCACCCTAGAATACGAGCAGTACTTC. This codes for CASTLEYEQYF.

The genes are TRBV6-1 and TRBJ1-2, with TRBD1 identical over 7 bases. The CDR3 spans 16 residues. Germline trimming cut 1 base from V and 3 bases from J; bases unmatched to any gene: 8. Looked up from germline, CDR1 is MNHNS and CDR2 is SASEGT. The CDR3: CASSEERGRFYYGYTF. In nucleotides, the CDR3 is TGTGCCAGCAGTGAAGAGAGGGGGCGATTCTACTATGGCTACACCTTC.

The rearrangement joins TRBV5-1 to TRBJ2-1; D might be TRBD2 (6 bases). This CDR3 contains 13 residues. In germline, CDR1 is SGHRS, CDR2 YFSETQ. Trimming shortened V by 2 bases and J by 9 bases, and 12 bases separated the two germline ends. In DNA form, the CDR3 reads TGCGCCAGCAGCTTAGGGAGGTTAGGTGAGCAGTTCTTC. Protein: CASSLGRLGEQFF.

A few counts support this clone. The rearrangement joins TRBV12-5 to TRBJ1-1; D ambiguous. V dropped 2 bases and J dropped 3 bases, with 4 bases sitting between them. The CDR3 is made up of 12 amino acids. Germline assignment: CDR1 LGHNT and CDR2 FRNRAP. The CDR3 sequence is CASGLRDTEAFF. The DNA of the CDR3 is TGTGCTAGTGGTTTGCGGGACACTGAAGCTTTCTTT.

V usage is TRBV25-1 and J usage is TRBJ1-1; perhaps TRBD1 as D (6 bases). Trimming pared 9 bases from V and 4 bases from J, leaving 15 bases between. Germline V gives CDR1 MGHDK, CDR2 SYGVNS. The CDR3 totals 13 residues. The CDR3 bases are TGTGCCAGTCAAGAGGGGGGGGGCACTGAAGCTTTCTTT. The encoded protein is CASQEGGGTEAFF.

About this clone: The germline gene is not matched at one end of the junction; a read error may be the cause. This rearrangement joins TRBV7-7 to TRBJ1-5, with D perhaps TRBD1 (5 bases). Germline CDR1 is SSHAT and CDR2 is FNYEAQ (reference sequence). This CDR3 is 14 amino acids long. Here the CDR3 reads CASSWRGIDQPQHF. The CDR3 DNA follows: TGTGCTAGCAGCTGGCGGGGCATTGATCAGCCCCAGCATTTT.

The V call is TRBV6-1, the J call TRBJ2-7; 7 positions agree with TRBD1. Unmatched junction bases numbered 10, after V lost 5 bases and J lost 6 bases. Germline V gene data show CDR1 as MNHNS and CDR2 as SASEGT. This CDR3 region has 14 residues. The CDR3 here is CASSQILQGREQYF. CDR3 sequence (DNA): TGTGCCAGCAGTCAGATTTTACAGGGGCGCGAGCAGTACTTC.

The CDR3 DNA reads TGTGCCAGCGTTGGGGGGGCGATTAACACCGGGGAGCTGTTTTTT. It is translated as CASVGGAINTGELFF. The chain recombines TRBV6-6 with TRBJ2-2, with D possibly being TRBD2 (7 bases). The germline V and J ends were trimmed by 8 bases and 2 bases, with 15 bases remaining between them. This CDR3 comprises 15 residues. CDR1 is MNHNY and CDR2 is SVGAGI in the germline V gene (reference sequence).

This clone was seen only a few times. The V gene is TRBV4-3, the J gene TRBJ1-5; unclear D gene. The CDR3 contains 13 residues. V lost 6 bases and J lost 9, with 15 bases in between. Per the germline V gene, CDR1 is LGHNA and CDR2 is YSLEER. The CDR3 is CASSEYSGSPQHF. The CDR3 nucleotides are TGCGCCAGCAGTGAATACTCCGGGTCGCCCCAGCATTTT.

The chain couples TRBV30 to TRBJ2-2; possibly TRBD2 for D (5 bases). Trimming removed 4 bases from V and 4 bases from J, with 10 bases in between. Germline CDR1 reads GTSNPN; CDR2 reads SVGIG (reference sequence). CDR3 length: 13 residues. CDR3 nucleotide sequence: TGTGCCTGGAAACTGGGGAGCACCGGGGAGCTGTTTTTT. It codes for CAWKLGSTGELFF.

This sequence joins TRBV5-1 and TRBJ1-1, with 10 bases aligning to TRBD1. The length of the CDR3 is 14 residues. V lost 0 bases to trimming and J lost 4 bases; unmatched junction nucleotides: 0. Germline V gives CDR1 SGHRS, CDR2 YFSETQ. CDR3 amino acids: CASSLGTGGTEAFF. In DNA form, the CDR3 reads TGCGCCAGCAGCTTGGGGACAGGGGGCACTGAAGCTTTCTTT.

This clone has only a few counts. In nucleotides, the CDR3 is TGTGCCAGCCACGGACCGGGGAATCAGCCCCAGCATTTT. It translates to CASHGPGNQPQHF. The V and J genes are TRBV2 and TRBJ1-5; no definite D call. The CDR3 consists of 13 residues. Germline V gene sequence: CDR1 SNHLY, CDR2 FYNNEI. V lost 8 bases, J lost 4 bases, and 12 bases lay in between. The full variable domain, in which reference TRBV2 and TRBJ1-5 provide the parts outside the CDR3, is EPEVTQTPSHQVTQMGQEVILRCVPISNHLYFYWYRQILGQKVEFLVSFYNNEISEKSEIFDDQFSVERPDGSNFTLKIRSTKLEDSAMYFCASHGPGNQPQHFGDGTRLSIL.

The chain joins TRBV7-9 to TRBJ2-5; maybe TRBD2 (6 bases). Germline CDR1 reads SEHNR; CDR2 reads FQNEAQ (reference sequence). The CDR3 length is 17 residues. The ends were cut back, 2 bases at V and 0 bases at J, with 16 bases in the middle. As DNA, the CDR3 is TGTGCCAGCAGCTTATGGGATAGCGGAGAGTACCAAGAGACCCAGTACTTC. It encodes CASSLWDSGEYQETQYF.

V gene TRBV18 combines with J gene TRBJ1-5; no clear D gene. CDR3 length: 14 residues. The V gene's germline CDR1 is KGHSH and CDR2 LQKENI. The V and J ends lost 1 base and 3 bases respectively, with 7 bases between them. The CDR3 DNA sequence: TGTGCCAGCTCACCACTCGACTCCAATCAGCCCCAGCATTTT. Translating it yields CASSPLDSNQPQHF.

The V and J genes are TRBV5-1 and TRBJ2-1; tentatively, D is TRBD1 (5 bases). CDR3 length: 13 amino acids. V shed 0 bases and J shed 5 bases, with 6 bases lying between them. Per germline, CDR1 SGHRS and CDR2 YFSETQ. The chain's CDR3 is CASSLVGDNEQFF. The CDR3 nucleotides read TGCGCCAGCAGCTTGGTAGGGGACAATGAGCAGTTCTTC.

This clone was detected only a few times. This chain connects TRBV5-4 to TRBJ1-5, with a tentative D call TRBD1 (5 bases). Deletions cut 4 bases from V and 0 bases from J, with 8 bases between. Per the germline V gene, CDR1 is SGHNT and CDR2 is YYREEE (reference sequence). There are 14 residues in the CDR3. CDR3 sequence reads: CASSPGGSNQPQHF. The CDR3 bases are TGTGCCAGCAGCCCGGGGGGTAGCAATCAGCCCCAGCATTTT.

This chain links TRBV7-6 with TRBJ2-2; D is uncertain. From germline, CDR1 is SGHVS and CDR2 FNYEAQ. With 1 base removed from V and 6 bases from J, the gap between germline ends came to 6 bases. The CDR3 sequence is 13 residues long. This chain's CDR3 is CASSLDASGELFF. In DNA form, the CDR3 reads TGTGCCAGCAGCTTAGATGCGTCCGGGGAGCTGTTTTTT. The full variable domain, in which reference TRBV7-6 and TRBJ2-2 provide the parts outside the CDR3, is GAGVSQSPRYKVTKRGQDVALRCDPISGHVSLYWYRQALGQGPEFLTYFNYEAQQDKSGLPNDRFSAERPEGSISTLTIQRTEQRDSAMYRCASSLDASGELFFGEGSRLTVL.

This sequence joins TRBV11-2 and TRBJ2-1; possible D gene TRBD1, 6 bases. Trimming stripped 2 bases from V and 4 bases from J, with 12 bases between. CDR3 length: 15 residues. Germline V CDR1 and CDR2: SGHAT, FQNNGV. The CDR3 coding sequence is TGTGCCAGCAGCTTATTTGGGGACAAATACAATGAGCAGTTCTTC. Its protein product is CASSLFGDKYNEQFF. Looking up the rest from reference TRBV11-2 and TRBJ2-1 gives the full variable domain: EAGVAQSPRYKIIEKRQSVAFWCNPISGHATLYWYQQILGQGPKLLIQFQNNGVVDDSQLPKDRFSAERLKGVDSTLKIQPAKLEDSAVYLCASSLFGDKYNEQFFGPGTRLTVL.

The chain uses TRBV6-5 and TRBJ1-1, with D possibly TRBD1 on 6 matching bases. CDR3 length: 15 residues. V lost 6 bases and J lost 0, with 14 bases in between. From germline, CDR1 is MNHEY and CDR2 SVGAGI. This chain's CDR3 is CASSSDSYLNTEAFF. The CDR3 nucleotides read TGTGCCAGCAGCTCGGACAGTTACTTGAACACTGAAGCTTTCTTT.

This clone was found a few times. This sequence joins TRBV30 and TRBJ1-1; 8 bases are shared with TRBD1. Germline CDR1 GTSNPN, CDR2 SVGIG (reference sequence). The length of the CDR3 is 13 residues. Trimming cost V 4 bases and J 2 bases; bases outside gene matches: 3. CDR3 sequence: CAWTGGGNTEAFF. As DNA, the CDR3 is TGTGCCTGGACAGGGGGCGGAAACACTGAAGCTTTCTTT.

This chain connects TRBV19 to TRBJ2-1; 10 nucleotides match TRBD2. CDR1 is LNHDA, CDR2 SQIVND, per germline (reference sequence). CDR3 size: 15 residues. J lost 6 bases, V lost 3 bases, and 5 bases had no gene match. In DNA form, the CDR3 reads TGTGCCAGTAGTATGGGGCCTAGCGGGGGCAATGAGCAGTTCTTC. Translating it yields CASSMGPSGGNEQFF.

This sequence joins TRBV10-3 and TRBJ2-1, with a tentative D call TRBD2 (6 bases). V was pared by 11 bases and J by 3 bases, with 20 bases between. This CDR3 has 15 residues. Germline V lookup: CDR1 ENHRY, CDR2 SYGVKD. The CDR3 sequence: CAAVGGADHYNEQFF. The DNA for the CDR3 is TGTGCCGCGGTAGGAGGGGCAGATCACTACAATGAGCAGTTCTTC.

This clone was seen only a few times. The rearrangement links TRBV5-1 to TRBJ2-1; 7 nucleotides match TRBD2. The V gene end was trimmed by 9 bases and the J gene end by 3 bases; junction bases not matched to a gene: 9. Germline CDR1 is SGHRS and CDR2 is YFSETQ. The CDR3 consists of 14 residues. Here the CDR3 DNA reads TGCGCCACTAAGCTAGCGGAGATCTACAATGAGCAGTTCTTC. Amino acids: CATKLAEIYNEQFF.

The CDR3 region is CASSPNRNTEAFF. The CDR3, as DNA: TGTGCCAGCTCACCAAACAGGAACACTGAAGCTTTCTTT. J is TRBJ1-1 and V is TRBV18; the D is unclear. Per the germline V gene, CDR1 is KGHSH and CDR2 is LQKENI. The CDR3 spans 13 residues. Trimming took 2 bases from V and 1 from J, leaving 5 bases between them.

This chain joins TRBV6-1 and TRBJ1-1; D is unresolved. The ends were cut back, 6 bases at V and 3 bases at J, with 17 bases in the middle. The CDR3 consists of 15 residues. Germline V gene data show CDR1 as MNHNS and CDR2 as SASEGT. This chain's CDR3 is CASRTKGGSDTEAFF. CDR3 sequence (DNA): TGTGCCAGCAGAACGAAGGGAGGGTCGGACACTGAAGCTTTCTTT.

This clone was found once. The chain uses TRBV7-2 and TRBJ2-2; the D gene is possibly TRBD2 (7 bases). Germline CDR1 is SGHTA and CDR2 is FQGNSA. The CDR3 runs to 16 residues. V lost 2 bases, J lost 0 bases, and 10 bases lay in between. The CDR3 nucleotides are TGTGCCAGCAGCTTAAGGGGGGGGGCGAACACCGGGGAGCTGTTTTTT. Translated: CASSLRGGANTGELFF.

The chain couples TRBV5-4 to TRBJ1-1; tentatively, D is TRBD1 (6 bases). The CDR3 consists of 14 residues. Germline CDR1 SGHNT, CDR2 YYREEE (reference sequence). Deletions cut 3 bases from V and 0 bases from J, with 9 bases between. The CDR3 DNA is TGTGCCAGCAGCTCACAGGGTATGAACACTGAAGCTTTCTTT. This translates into CASSSQGMNTEAFF.

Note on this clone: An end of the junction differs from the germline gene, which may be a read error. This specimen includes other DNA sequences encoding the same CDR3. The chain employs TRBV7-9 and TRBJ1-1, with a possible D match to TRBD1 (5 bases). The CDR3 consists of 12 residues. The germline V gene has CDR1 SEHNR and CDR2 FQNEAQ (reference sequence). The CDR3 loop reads CSSSPRGTEAFF. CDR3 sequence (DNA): TGTTCCAGCAGCCCTAGGGGAACTGAAGCTTTCTTT.